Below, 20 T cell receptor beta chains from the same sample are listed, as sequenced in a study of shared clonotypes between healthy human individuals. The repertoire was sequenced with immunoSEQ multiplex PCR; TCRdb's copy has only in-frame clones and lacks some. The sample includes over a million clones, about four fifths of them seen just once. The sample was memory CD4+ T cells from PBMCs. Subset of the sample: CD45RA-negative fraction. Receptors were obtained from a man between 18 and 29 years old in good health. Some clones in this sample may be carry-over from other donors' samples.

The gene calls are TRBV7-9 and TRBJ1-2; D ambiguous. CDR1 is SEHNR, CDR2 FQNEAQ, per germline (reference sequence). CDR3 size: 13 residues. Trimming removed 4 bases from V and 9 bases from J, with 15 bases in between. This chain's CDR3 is CASSSGNRESYTF. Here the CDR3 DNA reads TGTGCCAGCAGCTCGGGAAATCGGGAGAGCTACACCTTC. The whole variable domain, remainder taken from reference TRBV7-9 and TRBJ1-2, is DTGVSQNPRHKITKRGQNVTFRCDPISEHNRLYWYRQTLGQGPEFLTYFQNEAQLEKSRLLSDRFSAERPKGSFSTLEIQRTEQGDSAMYLCASSSGNRESYTFGSGTRLTVV.

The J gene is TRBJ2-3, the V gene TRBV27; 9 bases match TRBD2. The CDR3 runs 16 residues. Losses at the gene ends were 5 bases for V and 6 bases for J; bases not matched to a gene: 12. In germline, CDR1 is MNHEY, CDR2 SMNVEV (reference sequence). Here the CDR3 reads CASSPLAGVGRDTQYF. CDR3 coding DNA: TGTGCCAGCAGTCCGTTAGCGGGAGTGGGTAGGGATACGCAGTATTTT.

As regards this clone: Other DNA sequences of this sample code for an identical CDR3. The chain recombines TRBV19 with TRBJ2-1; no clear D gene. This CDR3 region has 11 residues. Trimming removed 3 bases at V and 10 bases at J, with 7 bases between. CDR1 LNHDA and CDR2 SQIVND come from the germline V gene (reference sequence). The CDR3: CASSMGREQFF. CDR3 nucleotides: TGTGCCAGTAGTATGGGCCGGGAGCAGTTCTTC. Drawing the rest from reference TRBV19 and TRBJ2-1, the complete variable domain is DGGITQSPKYLFRKEGQNVTLSCEQNLNHDAMYWYRQDPGQGLRLIYYSQIVNDFQKGDIAEGYSVSREKKESFPLTVTSAQKNPTAFYLCASSMGREQFFGPGTRLTVL.

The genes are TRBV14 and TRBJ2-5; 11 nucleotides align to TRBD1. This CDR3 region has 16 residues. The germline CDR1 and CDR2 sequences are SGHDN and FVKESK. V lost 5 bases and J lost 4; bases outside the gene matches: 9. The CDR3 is CASSSTRTGGAETQYF. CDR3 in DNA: TGTGCCAGCAGCTCAACGCGGACAGGGGGCGCAGAGACCCAGTACTTC.

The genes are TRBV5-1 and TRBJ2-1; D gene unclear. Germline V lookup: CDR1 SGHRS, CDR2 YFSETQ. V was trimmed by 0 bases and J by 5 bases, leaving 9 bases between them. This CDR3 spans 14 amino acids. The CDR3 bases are TGCGCCAGCAGCTTGGCCAGTCGGAACAATGAGCAGTTCTTC. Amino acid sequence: CASSLASRNNEQFF. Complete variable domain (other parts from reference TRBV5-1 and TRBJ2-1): KAGVTQTPRYLIKTRGQQVTLSCSPISGHRSVSWYQQTPGQGLQFLFEYFSETQRNKGNFPGRFSGRQFSNSRSEMNVSTLELGDSALYLCASSLASRNNEQFFGPGTRLTVL.

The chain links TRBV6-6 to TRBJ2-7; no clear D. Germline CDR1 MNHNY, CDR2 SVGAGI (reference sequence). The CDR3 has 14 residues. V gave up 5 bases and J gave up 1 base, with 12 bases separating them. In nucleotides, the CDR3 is TGTGCCAGCAGTCAAAGGACGGCTTCCTACGAGCAGTACTTC. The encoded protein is CASSQRTASYEQYF.

DNA of the CDR3: TGTGCCAGCAGCGGGGGACAGGGGGTTCGGAACGAGCAGTACTTC. It yields the protein CASSGGQGVRNEQYF. The chain links TRBV2 to TRBJ2-7; 11 bases are shared with TRBD1. V trimming: 6 bases; J trimming: 5 bases; junction bases outside the gene matches: 9. The CDR3 is made up of 15 amino acids. Germline CDR1 is SNHLY and CDR2 is FYNNEI.

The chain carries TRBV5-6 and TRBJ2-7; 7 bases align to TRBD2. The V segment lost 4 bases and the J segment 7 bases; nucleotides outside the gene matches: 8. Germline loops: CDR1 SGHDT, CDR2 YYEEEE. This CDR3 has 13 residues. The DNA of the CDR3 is TGTGCCAGCAGCGAGGCGGGAGTGAGGGAGCAGTACTTC. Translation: CASSEAGVREQYF.

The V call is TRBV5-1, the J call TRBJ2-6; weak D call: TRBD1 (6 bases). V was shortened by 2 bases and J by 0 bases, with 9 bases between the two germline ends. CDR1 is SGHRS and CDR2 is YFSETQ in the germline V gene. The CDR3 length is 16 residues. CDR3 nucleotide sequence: TGCGCCAGCAGCTTACAGGGAAGCTCTGGGGCCAACGTCCTGACTTTC. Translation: CASSLQGSSGANVLTF.

CDR3 residues: CSARGTGKAFF. CDR3 nucleotides: TGCAGTGCGCGAGGGACAGGGAAAGCTTTCTTT. J is TRBJ1-1 and V is TRBV20-1; 9 bases line up with TRBD1. Unmatched junction bases numbered 5, after V lost 6 bases and J lost 9 bases. CDR3 length equals 11 residues. Per the germline V gene, CDR1 is DFQATT and CDR2 is SNEGSKA (reference sequence).

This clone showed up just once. CDR3 sequence reads: CASGRDQGGMGNTIYF. CDR3 coding DNA: TGTGCCAGCGGCAGGGATCAGGGGGGAATGGGAAACACCATATATTTT. The chain carries TRBV9 and TRBJ1-3, with 7 positions matching TRBD1. In germline, CDR1 is SGDLS, CDR2 YYNGEE. The CDR3 spans 16 residues. V lost 7 bases, J lost 4 bases, and 14 bases stayed unmatched.

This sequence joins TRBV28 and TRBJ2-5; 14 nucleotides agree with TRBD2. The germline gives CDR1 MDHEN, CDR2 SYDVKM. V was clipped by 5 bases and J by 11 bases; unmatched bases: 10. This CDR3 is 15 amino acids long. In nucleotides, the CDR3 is TGTGCCAGCAGTGTGACTAGCGGGAGGGCCGGTGAGCAGTACTTC. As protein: CASSVTSGRAGEQYF.

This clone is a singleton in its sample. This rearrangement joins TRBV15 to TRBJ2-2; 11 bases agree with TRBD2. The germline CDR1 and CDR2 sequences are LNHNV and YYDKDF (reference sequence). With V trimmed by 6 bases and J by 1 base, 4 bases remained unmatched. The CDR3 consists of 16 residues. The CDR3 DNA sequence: TGTGCCACCAGGGGTAGCGGGAGGGGGAACACCGGGGAGCTGTTTTTT. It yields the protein CATRGSGRGNTGELFF.

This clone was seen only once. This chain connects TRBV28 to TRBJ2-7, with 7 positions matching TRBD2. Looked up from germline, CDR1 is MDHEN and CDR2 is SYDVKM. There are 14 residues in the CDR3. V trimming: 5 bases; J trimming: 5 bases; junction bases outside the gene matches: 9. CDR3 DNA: TGTGCCAGCAGTACCGGCGGGAGTAAGGACGAGCAGTACTTC. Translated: CASSTGGSKDEQYF.

The CDR3 region is CASSQGTSGRAGETQYF. The CDR3, as DNA: TGCGCCAGCAGCCAAGGGACTAGCGGGAGGGCCGGGGAGACCCAGTACTTC. This chain connects TRBV4-1 to TRBJ2-5; 15 bases agree with TRBD2. Germline assignment: CDR1 MGHRA and CDR2 YSYEKL. The CDR3 spans 17 residues. With V trimmed by 1 base and J by 5 bases, 5 bases remained unmatched.

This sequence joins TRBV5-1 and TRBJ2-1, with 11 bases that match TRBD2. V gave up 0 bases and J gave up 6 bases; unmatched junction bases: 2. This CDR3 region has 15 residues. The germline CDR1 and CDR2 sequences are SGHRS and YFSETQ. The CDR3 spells CASSLVTSGSNEQFF. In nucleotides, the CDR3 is TGCGCCAGCAGCTTGGTTACTAGCGGGAGCAATGAGCAGTTCTTC.

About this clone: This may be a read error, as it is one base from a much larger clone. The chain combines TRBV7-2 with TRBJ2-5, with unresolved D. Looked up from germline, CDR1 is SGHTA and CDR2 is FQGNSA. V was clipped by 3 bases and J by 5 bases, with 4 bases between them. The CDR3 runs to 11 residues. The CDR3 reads CASSFTETQYF. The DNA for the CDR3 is TGTGCCAGCAGCTTTACTGAGACCCAGTACTTC.

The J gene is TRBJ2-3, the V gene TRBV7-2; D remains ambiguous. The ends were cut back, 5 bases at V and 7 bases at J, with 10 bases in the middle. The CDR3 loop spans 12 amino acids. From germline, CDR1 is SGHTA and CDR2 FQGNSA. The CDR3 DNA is TGTGCCAGCAGCCCCGACTTTTATACGCAGTATTTT. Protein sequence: CASSPDFYTQYF. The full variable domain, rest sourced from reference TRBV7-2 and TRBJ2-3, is GAGVSQSPSNKVTEKGKDVELRCDPISGHTALYWYRQSLGQGLEFLIYFQGNSAPDKSGLPSDRFSAERTGGSVSTLTIQRTQQEDSAVYLCASSPDFYTQYFGPGTRLTVL.

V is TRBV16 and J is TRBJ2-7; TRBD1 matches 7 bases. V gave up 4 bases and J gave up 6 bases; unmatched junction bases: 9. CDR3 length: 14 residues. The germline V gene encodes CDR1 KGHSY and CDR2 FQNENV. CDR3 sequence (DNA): TGTGCCAGCAGCCTCACCCAGGACAGGCTCGAGCAGTACTTC. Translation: CASSLTQDRLEQYF.

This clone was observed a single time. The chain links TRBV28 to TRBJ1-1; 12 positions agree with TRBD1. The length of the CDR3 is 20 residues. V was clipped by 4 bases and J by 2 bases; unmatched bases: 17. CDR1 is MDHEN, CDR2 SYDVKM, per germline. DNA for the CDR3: TGTGCCAGCAGTTCAGGGGACCAGTGGGGACAGGGGGCTTTTAACACTGAAGCTTTCTTT. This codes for CASSSGDQWGQGAFNTEAFF. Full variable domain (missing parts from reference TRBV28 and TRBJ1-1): DVKVTQSSRYLVKRTGEKVFLECVQDMDHENMFWYRQDPGLGLRLIYFSYDVKMKEKGDIPEGYSVSREKKERFSLILESASTNQTSMYLCASSSGDQWGQGAFNTEAFFGQGTRLTVV.